This T cell receptor beta chain derives from a study of blood T cell repertoires in COVID-19. Study-level background: Specimens from acute and convalescent COVID-19 originated in the United States, Italy and Spain. Sources were T cells, B-cell-depleted T cells, or PBMCs; the material itself was cDNA or gDNA.

Germline V gives CDR1 MNHEY, CDR2 SMNVEV (reference sequence). CDR3 length: 12 amino acids. V lost 2 bases and J lost 6, with 6 bases in between. Authors' methods: Reference gene primer amplification yielded estimated nucleated cell counts. Measured with immunoSEQ multiplex PCR; TCRdb has only the in-frame clones, and not every one. V, J and clone size derive from that table, while D and trimming were established from the DNA sequence. Among tens of thousands of clones listed, around 83% were seen once. The sequencing sample was made of peripheral blood. This clonotype originated in a man between 45 and 60 years old with active COVID-19. The V call is TRBV27, the J call TRBJ2-3, with D possibly being TRBD2 (6 bases). DNA for the CDR3: TGTGCCAGCAGTTTAGGGGGGGATACGCAGTATTTT. Protein product: CASSLGGDTQYF.